The 15 T cell receptor beta chains presented below share a single source sample, sequenced in a study of human T cells and chemical hapten exposure. This sample's time point: pre-sensitization, week 0. Documented treatment: therapeutic diphenylcyclopropenone sensitization with weekly scalp DPC. Unseparated into fractions, whole blood served as the source from which total RNA was extracted. TCRdb passed the RACE reads through MiXCR, listing each CDR3 protein once. The sample lists under 60,000 distinct CDR3 sequences; 9.5% to 10% were seen once. Sequenced material: whole blood, taken in connection with sensitization to the hapten diphenylcyclopropenone (DPC). The receptors come from a woman aged 25 to 39 with alopecia areata. Some clones in this sample may be carry-over from other donors' samples.

This clonotype appeared a few times. The rearrangement joins TRBV7-2 to TRBJ1-4; D is unresolved. There are 13 residues in the CDR3. V was shortened by 3 bases and J by 8 bases, with 10 bases between the two germline ends. CDR1 and CDR2 from the germline V gene are SGHTA and FQGNSA. DNA of the CDR3: TGTGCCAGCAGCTTTGGGGTGGCCGAAAAACTGTTTTTT. Amino acids: CASSFGVAEKLFF.

The V and J genes are TRBV5-1 and TRBJ2-5, with 7 positions matching TRBD1. Germline V lookup: CDR1 SGHRS, CDR2 YFSETQ. Trimming took 4 bases from V and 4 from J; bases not matched to a gene: 7. This CDR3 contains 14 residues. CDR3 DNA: TGCGCCAGCAGCATCGGACAGGCGGGAGAGACCCAGTACTTC. The encoded protein is CASSIGQAGETQYF.

This clonotype was detected many times. This rearrangement joins TRBV7-2 to TRBJ2-1, with D unclear. This CDR3 spans 11 amino acids. From germline, CDR1 is SGHTA and CDR2 FQGNSA. The V and J ends lost 5 bases and 5 bases respectively, with 4 bases between them. This CDR3 is CASSLDNEQFF. CDR3 nucleotides: TGTGCCAGCAGCCTCGACAATGAGCAGTTCTTC. The whole variable domain, filled in from reference TRBV7-2 and TRBJ2-1, reads GAGVSQSPSNKVTEKGKDVELRCDPISGHTALYWYRQSLGQGLEFLIYFQGNSAPDKSGLPSDRFSAERTGGSVSTLTIQRTQQEDSAVYLCASSLDNEQFFGPGTRLTVL.

The chain links TRBV2 to TRBJ1-5; no definite D call. Germline loops: CDR1 SNHLY, CDR2 FYNNEI. The ends were cut back, 3 bases at V and 4 bases at J, with 10 bases in the middle. The CDR3 consists of 14 residues. The CDR3 loop reads CASSDSRVNQPQHF. The CDR3 nucleotides read TGTGCCAGCAGTGATTCCAGAGTAAATCAGCCCCAGCATTTT.

This clonotype was counted many times. The rearrangement links TRBV7-8 to TRBJ1-1, with TRBD1 as a possible D gene (5 bases). The ends were cut back, 1 base at V and 5 bases at J, with 14 bases in the middle. CDR3 length: 15 residues. CDR1 is SGHVS and CDR2 is FQNEAQ in the germline V gene. The CDR3 DNA reads as TGTGCCAGCAGCTTAGTATCCGGGGAGGGGACTGAAGCTTTCTTT. The encoded protein is CASSLVSGEGTEAFF.

The rearrangement uses TRBV18 and TRBJ1-2; D is undetermined. Trimming took off 3 bases at V and 1 base at J, with 9 bases between the two ends. Germline V lookup: CDR1 KGHSH, CDR2 LQKENI. CDR3 length equals 14 residues. Written as DNA, the CDR3 is TGTGCCAGCTCACCGGCGCAGAATAACTATGGCTACACCTTC. Its protein product is CASSPAQNNYGYTF.

The CDR3 here is CASSAGQGYEQYF. CDR3 nucleotides: TGTGCCAGCAGCGCGGGACAGGGTTACGAGCAGTACTTC. This sequence joins TRBV5-4 and TRBJ2-7; 9 bases fit TRBD1. There are 13 residues in the CDR3. Trimming removed 4 bases from V and 4 bases from J; junction bases left unmatched: 3. Germline V gene sequence: CDR1 SGHNT, CDR2 YYREEE (reference sequence).

The J gene is TRBJ1-1, the V gene TRBV30, with D hard to call. Germline V gene sequence: CDR1 GTSNPN, CDR2 SVGIG (reference sequence). The CDR3 totals 14 residues. V gave up 3 bases and J gave up 1 base, with 12 bases separating them. Here the CDR3 reads CAWSRLTPNTEAFF. The CDR3 DNA follows: TGTGCCTGGAGCCGGCTTACTCCGAACACTGAAGCTTTCTTT.

This clonotype came up many times. The gene calls are TRBV2 and TRBJ1-2; TRBD1 might be the D (5 bases). The CDR3 totals 13 residues. The germline gives CDR1 SNHLY, CDR2 FYNNEI. V was cut by 3 bases and J by 8 bases, with 13 bases left in between. CDR3 DNA: TGTGCCAGCAGTGATGGGACTCTGGGAGGCTACACCTTC. It is translated as CASSDGTLGGYTF.

The chain has TRBV30 and TRBJ2-7, with D uncertain. CDR1 and CDR2 from the germline V gene are GTSNPN and SVGIG (reference sequence). This CDR3 is 12 amino acids long. Trimming took 0 bases from V and 1 from J, leaving 4 bases between them. Here the CDR3 DNA reads TGTGCCTGGAGTGTCGGGTCCTACGAGCAGTACTTC. It encodes CAWSVGSYEQYF.

Many counts were recorded for this clonotype. The chain carries TRBV29-1 and TRBJ2-1, with D perhaps TRBD1 or TRBD2 (5 bases each). Trimming shortened V by 0 bases and J by 6 bases, and 18 bases separated the two germline ends. The CDR3 length is 16 residues. Germline V gene sequence: CDR1 SQVTM, CDR2 ANQGSEA. CDR3 nucleotides: TGCAGCGTTGAAGATCAGGGAGTCCCTTCGGGCAATGAGCAGTTCTTC. It specifies CSVEDQGVPSGNEQFF.

Worth noting for this clonotype: At one boundary the junction diverges from the germline segment, which might be a read error. The rearrangement links TRBV9 to TRBJ1-2; D not certain. Germline values: CDR1 SGDLS, CDR2 YYNGEE. The CDR3 is 12 amino acids. CDR3 in amino acids: CASSVDLDGYNF. DNA of the CDR3: TGTGCCAGCAGCGTAGACTTAGATGGCTACAACTTC. The variable domain in full, completed from reference TRBV9 and TRBJ1-2, reads DSGVTQTPKHLITATGQRVTLRCSPRSGDLSVYWYQQSLDQGLQFLIQYYNGEERAKGNILERFSAQQFPDLHSELNLSSLELGDSALYFCASSVDLDGYNFGSGTRLTVV.

This clonotype was picked up many times. V usage is TRBV12-3 or TRBV12-4 and J usage is TRBJ2-1; D might be TRBD1 or TRBD2, each matching 6 bases. Between the trimmed V and J ends, which lost 8 bases and 0 bases, there was a span of 11 bases. This CDR3 is built from 14 residues. Written as DNA, the CDR3 is TGTGCCAGCGGGGGGCCGAGCTCCTACAATGAGCAGTTCTTC. It codes for CASGGPSSYNEQFF.

This clonotype was seen a handful of times. The V gene is TRBV29-1, the J gene TRBJ1-1; possible D gene TRBD1, 6 bases. V was shortened by 4 bases and J by 4 bases, with 13 bases between the two germline ends. Germline CDR1 and CDR2: SQVTM and ANQGSEA. This CDR3 spans 13 amino acids. The CDR3 DNA sequence: TGCAGCGTTGCAGGGACAAGAGGCACTGAAGCTTTCTTT. It translates to CSVAGTRGTEAFF.

The chain recombines TRBV7-9 with TRBJ2-7; TRBD1 agrees at 9 bases. The trim removed 5 bases at V and 6 bases at J, leaving 14 bases unmatched. The CDR3 contains 16 residues. Germline V gene sequence: CDR1 SEHNR, CDR2 FQNEAQ (reference sequence). The chain's CDR3 is CASSPLGQGQLREQYF. CDR3 DNA: TGTGCCAGCAGCCCCTTGGGACAGGGTCAACTACGCGAGCAGTACTTC.